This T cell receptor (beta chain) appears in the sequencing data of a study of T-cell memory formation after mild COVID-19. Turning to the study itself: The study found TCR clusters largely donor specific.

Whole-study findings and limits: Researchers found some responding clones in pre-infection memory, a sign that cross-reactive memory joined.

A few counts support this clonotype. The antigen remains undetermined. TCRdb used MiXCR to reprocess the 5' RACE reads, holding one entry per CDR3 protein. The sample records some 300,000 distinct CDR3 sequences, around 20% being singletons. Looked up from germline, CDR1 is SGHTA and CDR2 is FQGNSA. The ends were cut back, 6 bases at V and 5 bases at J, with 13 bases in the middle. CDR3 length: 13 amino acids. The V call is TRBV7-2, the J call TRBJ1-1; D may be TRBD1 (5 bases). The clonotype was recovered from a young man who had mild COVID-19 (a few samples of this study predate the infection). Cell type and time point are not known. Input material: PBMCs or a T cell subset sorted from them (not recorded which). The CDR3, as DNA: TGTGCCAGCAGACAGGATAGGAGTACTGAAGCTTTCTTT. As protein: CASRQDRSTEAFF.